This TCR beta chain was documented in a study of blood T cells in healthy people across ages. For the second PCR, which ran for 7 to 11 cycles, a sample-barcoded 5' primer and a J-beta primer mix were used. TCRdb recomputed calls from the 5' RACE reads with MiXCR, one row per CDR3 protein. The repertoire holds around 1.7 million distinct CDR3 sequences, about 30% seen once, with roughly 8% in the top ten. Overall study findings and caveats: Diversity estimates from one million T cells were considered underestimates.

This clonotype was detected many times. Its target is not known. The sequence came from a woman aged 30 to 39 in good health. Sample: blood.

The CDR3 sequence is CASSLEVGLNEQFF. DNA for the CDR3: TGCGCCAGCAGCTTGGAGGTTGGCCTAAATGAGCAGTTCTTC. The genes are TRBV5-1 and TRBJ2-1, with unresolved D. Germline CDR1 SGHRS, CDR2 YFSETQ. V lost 0 bases and J 7 bases, leaving 11 bases between the germline ends. The CDR3 totals 14 residues.